Sequencing of this T cell receptor (beta chain) was carried out in a study of T cells in Graves' hyperthyroidism and ophthalmopathy. Study in general: Peripheral blood was acquired at first diagnosis, ahead of any therapy whatsoever.

Amplification yielded TCR beta CDR3 regions, with RNA transcripts as the source. With the HTBI primer set, the TCR CDR3 went through a first round of RT-PCR. TCRdb used MiXCR to reprocess the multiplex PCR reads, holding one entry per CDR3 protein. The sample has 690,000 or so distinct CDR3 sequences; around 19% are singletons. This blood was taken when hyperthyroidism was first diagnosed, before any ophthalmopathy symptoms existed. The length of the CDR3 is 16 residues. Trimming pared 2 bases from V and 4 bases from J, leaving 15 bases between. This clonotype was observed at least ten times. The chain combines TRBV12-3 or TRBV12-4 with TRBJ1-3; D gene unclear. Source material: blood. The TCR originated in a woman between 45 and 60 years old with Graves' hyperthyroidism that later progressed to Graves' ophthalmopathy. CDR3 region: CASSLYGQPPGNTIYF. Written as DNA, the CDR3 is TGTGCCAGCAGTTTATACGGGCAGCCCCCGGGAAACACCATATATTTT.